Following are 24 T cell receptor beta chains from one sample sequenced in a study of CXCR3-negative and CXCR3-positive naive CD8 T cells. Findings of the study overall: CXCR3-positive naive cells had more hydrophobic TRB CDR3s than CXCR3-negative naive cells.

No antigen is known for these receptors. The TRB libraries of cDNA were built by UMI-labeled 5' RACE. TCRdb reprocessed the 5' RACE reads and stores each CDR3 protein as one record, lacking DNA. This table lists about 130,000 distinct CDR3 sequences. The sample consisted of naive CXCR3+ CD8+ T cells from blood. As for subset: CD45RO-CCR7+CD27+CD95- naive CD8+ T cells expressing CXCR3 (TNR3+). These receptors all stem from a human donor in good health. Some clones in this sample may be carry-over from other donors' samples.

This rearrangement joins TRBV11-3 to TRBJ2-2; TCRdb designates TRBD1, a call that cannot be tested without DNA. The length of the CDR3 is 16 residues. The germline CDR1 and CDR2 sequences are SGHNT and YENEEA. CDR3 residues: CASSPGTGDYSGELFF.

The chain joins TRBV27 to TRBJ2-3; checking the TCRdb D call of TRBD1 is not possible without DNA. Looked up from germline, CDR1 is MNHEY and CDR2 is SMNVEV (reference sequence). This CDR3 has 15 residues. The chain's CDR3 is CASSSPVGSGDTQYF.

CDR3 sequence reads: CASQTRGTSYNEQFF. The chain employs TRBV13 and TRBJ2-1; absent DNA, TCRdb's TRBD1 call cannot be checked. CDR1 and CDR2 from the germline V gene are PRHDT and FYEKMQ (reference sequence). This CDR3 spans 15 amino acids.

The V gene is TRBV5-1, the J gene TRBJ2-1; no DNA is available, so the TRBD2 call from TCRdb remains unchecked. The length of the CDR3 is 19 residues. Germline CDR1 SGHRS, CDR2 YFSETQ. CDR3 amino acids: CASSLYFMSAGLRDNEQFF.

The rearrangement joins TRBV28 to TRBJ2-7; absent DNA, TCRdb's TRBD1 call cannot be checked. This CDR3 has 14 amino acids. Germline V gene lookup returns CDR1 MDHEN and CDR2 SYDVKM. The CDR3 sequence is CASKGGSSSYEQYF.

This chain links TRBV12-3 or TRBV12-4 with TRBJ1-2; no DNA is available, so the TRBD1 call from TCRdb remains unchecked. CDR3 size: 12 residues. The CDR3 protein is CASSEGGLRASF.

CDR3 loop: CSVGSSGWTGELFF. The chain has TRBV29-1 and TRBJ2-2. From germline, CDR1 is SQVTM and CDR2 ANQGSEA. This CDR3 spans 14 amino acids.

Here the CDR3 reads CASSLSENNEQFF. This rearrangement joins TRBV7-9 to TRBJ2-1. This CDR3 region has 13 residues. CDR1 and CDR2 from the germline V gene are SEHNR and FQNEAQ (reference sequence). The full variable domain, rest sourced from reference TRBV7-9 and TRBJ2-1, is DTGVSQNPRHKITKRGQNVTFRCDPISEHNRLYWYRQTLGQGPEFLTYFQNEAQLEKSRLLSDRFSAERPKGSFSTLEIQRTEQGDSAMYLCASSLSENNEQFFGPGTRLTVL.

The gene calls are TRBV29-1 and TRBJ2-2; with no DNA, the TCRdb D assignment of TRBD2 cannot be verified. Germline loops: CDR1 SQVTM, CDR2 ANQGSEA. The CDR3 sequence is 15 residues long. CDR3 amino acids: CSVEASGLGTGELFF.

V gene TRBV6-6 combines with J gene TRBJ2-2; as DNA is missing, the TRBD1 call by TCRdb cannot be tested. Germline values: CDR1 MNHNY, CDR2 SVGAGI (reference sequence). The CDR3 spans 14 residues. CDR3 loop: CASSPDTETGELFF.

The chain combines TRBV4-3 with TRBJ1-2; TCRdb proposes TRBD1, but this gene call is untestable without DNA. This CDR3 contains 15 residues. Germline CDR1 LGHNA, CDR2 YSLEER. The CDR3 sequence is CASSQDHQGSYGYTF.

The chain carries TRBV7-2 and TRBJ2-7; TCRdb's D gene call, TRBD2, goes unchecked for lack of DNA. The length of the CDR3 is 14 residues. CDR1 is SGHTA and CDR2 is FQGNSA in the germline V gene. The CDR3 sequence is CASSLGLAGYEQYF.

The chain is built from TRBV29-1 and TRBJ1-1; the TCRdb D gene call, TRBD1, has no DNA to confirm it. This CDR3 region has 13 residues. Germline V gene data show CDR1 as SQVTM and CDR2 as ANQGSEA. The CDR3: CSVEEQGNTEAFF.

The chain combines TRBV28 with TRBJ2-5; TCRdb proposes TRBD1, but this gene call is untestable without DNA. Per the germline V gene, CDR1 is MDHEN and CDR2 is SYDVKM. The CDR3 sequence is 13 residues long. This chain's CDR3 is CASSFGGKETQYF.

The chain combines TRBV19 with TRBJ1-1; the TCRdb call, TRBD1, lacks DNA for checking. This CDR3 has 17 residues. CDR1 LNHDA and CDR2 SQIVND come from the germline V gene (reference sequence). The CDR3: CASSIVPFGTGIAEAFF.

The gene calls are TRBV11-3 and TRBJ2-3. Germline V gene data show CDR1 as SGHNT and CDR2 as YENEEA. This CDR3 comprises 15 residues. The CDR3 loop reads CASSLGSVFTDTQYF.

The chain carries TRBV7-9 and TRBJ2-1; TCRdb indicates TRBD1, and absent DNA this call remains unverified. The germline CDR1 and CDR2 sequences are SEHNR and FQNEAQ (reference sequence). CDR3 length equals 17 residues. Here the CDR3 reads CASSLAESGTGAIEQFF.

The chain links TRBV7-6 to TRBJ1-2. The CDR3 covers 13 residues. In germline, CDR1 is SGHVS, CDR2 FNYEAQ. CDR3 residues: CASSLTSNYGYTF.

The genes are TRBV4-3 and TRBJ2-5; as DNA is missing, the TRBD1 call by TCRdb cannot be tested. The length of the CDR3 is 19 residues. In germline, CDR1 is LGHNA, CDR2 YSLEER. CDR3: CASSQDSTSGGQYQETQYF.

The genes are TRBV5-5 and TRBJ1-5. This CDR3 comprises 13 residues. Germline V CDR1 and CDR2: SGHKS, YYEKEE (reference sequence). CDR3 amino acids: CASSPDGNQPQHF.

The genes are TRBV4-1 and TRBJ1-1. The CDR3 totals 13 residues. The germline CDR1 and CDR2 sequences are MGHRA and YSYEKL. CDR3 amino acids: CASSQAPRTEAFF.

The chain recombines TRBV20-1 with TRBJ2-1; TCRdb's D call, TRBD1, is unchecked because there is no DNA. The CDR3 extends over 16 amino acids. Germline CDR1 reads DFQATT; CDR2 reads SNEGSKA (reference sequence). The CDR3 sequence: CSASNRTGDWFEEQFF.

The gene calls are TRBV5-1 and TRBJ2-2; the D gene TCRdb calls, TRBD2, cannot be checked with no DNA. This CDR3 spans 15 amino acids. The germline CDR1 and CDR2 sequences are SGHRS and YFSETQ. The CDR3: CASSLVRGDTGELFF.

The chain has TRBV29-1 and TRBJ2-5; no DNA is available, so the TRBD1 call from TCRdb remains unchecked. The CDR3 contains 13 residues. The germline V gene has CDR1 SQVTM and CDR2 ANQGSEA. The CDR3: CSVRQGMQETQYF. The complete variable domain, with remaining parts taken from reference TRBV29-1 and TRBJ2-5, reads SAVISQKPSRDICQRGTSLTIQCQVDSQVTMMFWYRQQPGQSLTLIATANQGSEATYESGFVIDKFPISRPNLTFSTLTVSNMSPEDSSIYLCSVRQGMQETQYFGPGTRLLVL.